A single sample is the source of the 8 T cell receptor beta chains below, sequenced in a study of regulatory T cells in long-lasting Graves disease. Sequencing libraries for TCR beta were prepared with iRepertoire HTBI primers and Arm-PCR of CDR3 regions. Using its own MiXCR run on the multiplex PCR reads, TCRdb lists one record per CDR3 protein. The table has 390,000 or so distinct CDR3 sequences, approximately 12% seen once. Time point specified: newly diagnosed GD, antithyroid drugs for less than 3 months. After RNA was extracted from PBMCs, the TCR library was made from it. These data were likewise used in another study, on T cells in Graves' hyperthyroidism and ophthalmopathy.

The sample here was peripheral blood mononuclear cells (PBMCs), taken at new diagnosis, from a patient treated with antithyroid drugs. These receptors were collected from a young woman with Graves disease.

This clonotype was counted ten times or more. The CDR3 region has the DNA TGTGCCAGCAGACAGACTAGCGGGGGGGCAGGCACCGGGGAGCTGTTTTTT. This codes for CASRQTSGGAGTGELFF. This chain connects TRBV2 to TRBJ2-2; 14 nucleotides align to TRBD2. Trimming cost V 6 bases and J 4 bases; bases outside gene matches: 7. The CDR3 is 17 amino acids. CDR1 is SNHLY, CDR2 FYNNEI, per germline.

In this sample, this clonotype turned up a few times. The chain uses TRBV4-2 and TRBJ2-3; D gene uncertain. Germline values: CDR1 LGHNA, CDR2 YNFKEQ. The CDR3 consists of 17 residues. Trimming pared 1 base from V and 1 base from J, leaving 15 bases between. Written as DNA, the CDR3 is TGTGCCAGCAGCCAAGTCGGTAGGCAGAGGCGCACAGATACGCAGTATTTT. It translates to CASSQVGRQRRTDTQYF.

Concerning this clonotype itself: A much larger clone lies a single base off, so this may be a read error. This CDR3 reads CANSSKGRETQYF. CDR3 DNA sequence: TGTGCCAACAGCTCGAAGGGACGGGAGACCCAGTACTTC. This rearrangement joins TRBV7-9 to TRBJ2-5; D possibly uses TRBD1 or TRBD2 (5 bases each). Germline assignment: CDR1 SEHNR and CDR2 FQNEAQ (reference sequence). The CDR3 sequence is 13 residues long. Using reference TRBV7-9 and TRBJ2-5 for the parts outside the CDR3, the full variable domain is DTGVSQNPRHKITKRGQNVTFRCDPISEHNRLYWYRQTLGQGPEFLTYFQNEAQLEKSRLLSDRFSAERPKGSFSTLEIQRTEQGDSAMYLCANSSKGRETQYFGPGTRLLVL.

This clonotype was counted ten times or more. DNA for the CDR3: TGCAGTGCTAGGCCCCAAGGTGGAGGGGGGCTCTATGGCTACACCTTC. Its protein is CSARPQGGGGLYGYTF. The genes are TRBV20-1 and TRBJ1-2; possibly TRBD1 for D (6 bases). Trimming removed 3 bases at V and 4 bases at J, with 21 bases between. CDR3 length: 16 amino acids. Per germline, CDR1 DFQATT and CDR2 SNEGSKA (reference sequence).

There are many counts of this clonotype. The rearrangement joins TRBV13 to TRBJ2-1; TRBD2 agrees at 16 bases. Looked up from germline, CDR1 is PRHDT and CDR2 is FYEKMQ (reference sequence). Losses at the gene ends were 5 bases for V and 15 bases for J; bases not matched to a gene: 7. The CDR3 is 14 amino acids. CDR3 sequence (DNA): TGTGCCAGCAGCATGGGGACTAGCGGGGGGGCCTGGTTCTTC. Amino acid sequence: CASSMGTSGGAWFF.

This clonotype was recorded many times. The chain combines TRBV18 with TRBJ2-3; TRBD2 matches at 13 bases. CDR1 is KGHSH and CDR2 is LQKENI in the germline V gene. J gave up 3 bases and V 6 bases, and 9 bases lay outside the gene matches. This CDR3 is built from 17 residues. In DNA form, the CDR3 reads TGTGCCAGCTCCGGGACTAGCGGGGTAGAAGAAACAGATACGCAGTATTTT. Amino acids: CASSGTSGVEETDTQYF.

The chain employs TRBV5-1 and TRBJ2-1, with 8 bases identical to TRBD2. The CDR3 contains 16 residues. After removal of 0 bases from V and 7 bases from J, the junction contained 9 bases not matched to a gene. CDR1 and CDR2 (germline): SGHRS, YFSETQ. The DNA for the CDR3 is TGCGCCAGCAGCTTGGATCCCGGGAGGGCCGGTAATGAGCAGTTCTTC. This sequence encodes CASSLDPGRAGNEQFF.

In its sample, this clonotype was seen many times. The V gene is TRBV18, the J gene TRBJ1-5; D is unresolved. Deletions cut 2 bases from V and 10 bases from J, with 12 bases between. This CDR3 has 13 residues. In germline, CDR1 is KGHSH, CDR2 LQKENI. The CDR3 sequence: CASSPDREVPQHF. As DNA, the CDR3 is TGTGCCAGCTCACCAGATCGGGAGGTTCCCCAGCATTTT. Looking up the rest from reference TRBV18 and TRBJ1-5 gives the full variable domain: NAGVMQNPRHLVRRRGQEARLRCSPMKGHSHVYWYRQLPEEGLKFMVYLQKENIIDESGMPKERFSAEFPKEGPSILRIQQVVRGDSAAYFCASSPDREVPQHFGDGTRLSIL.